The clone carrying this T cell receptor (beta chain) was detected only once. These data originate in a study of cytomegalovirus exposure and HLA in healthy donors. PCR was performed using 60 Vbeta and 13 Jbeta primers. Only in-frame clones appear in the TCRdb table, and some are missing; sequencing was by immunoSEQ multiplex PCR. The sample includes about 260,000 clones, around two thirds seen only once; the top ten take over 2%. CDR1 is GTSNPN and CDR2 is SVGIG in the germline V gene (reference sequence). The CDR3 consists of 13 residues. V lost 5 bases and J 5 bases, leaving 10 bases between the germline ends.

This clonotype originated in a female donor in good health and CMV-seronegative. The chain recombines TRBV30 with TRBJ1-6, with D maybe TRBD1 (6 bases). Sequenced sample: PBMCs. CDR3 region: CAWARGDNSPLHF. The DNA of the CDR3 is TGTGCCTGGGCCAGGGGTGATAATTCACCCCTCCACTTT. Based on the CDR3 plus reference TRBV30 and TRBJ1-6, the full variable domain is SQTIHQWPATLVQPVGSPLSLECTVEGTSNPNLYWYRQAAGRGLQLLFYSVGIGQISSEVPQNLSASRPQDRQFILSSKKLLLSDSGFYLCAWARGDNSPLHFGNGTRLTVT.